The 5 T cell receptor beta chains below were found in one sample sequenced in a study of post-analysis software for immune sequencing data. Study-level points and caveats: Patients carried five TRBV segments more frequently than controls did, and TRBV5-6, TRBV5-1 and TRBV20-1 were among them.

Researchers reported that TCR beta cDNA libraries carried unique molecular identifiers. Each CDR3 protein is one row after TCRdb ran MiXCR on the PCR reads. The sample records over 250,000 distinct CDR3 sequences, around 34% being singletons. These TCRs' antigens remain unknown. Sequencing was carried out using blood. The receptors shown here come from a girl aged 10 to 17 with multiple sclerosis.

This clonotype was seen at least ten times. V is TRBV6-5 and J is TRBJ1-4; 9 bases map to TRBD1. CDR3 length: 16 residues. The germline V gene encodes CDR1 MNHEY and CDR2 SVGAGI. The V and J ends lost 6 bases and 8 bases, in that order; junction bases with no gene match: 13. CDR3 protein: CASSSHSGTGKEKLFF. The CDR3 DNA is TGTGCCAGCAGCTCCCATTCGGGGACAGGGAAAGAAAAACTGTTTTTT.

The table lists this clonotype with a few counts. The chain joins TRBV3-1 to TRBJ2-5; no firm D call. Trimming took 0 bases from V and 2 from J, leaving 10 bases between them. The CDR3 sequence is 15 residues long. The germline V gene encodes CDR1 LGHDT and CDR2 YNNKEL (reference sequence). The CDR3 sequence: CASSQDPGSQETQYF. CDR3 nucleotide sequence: TGTGCCAGCAGCCAAGACCCAGGATCTCAAGAGACCCAGTACTTC.

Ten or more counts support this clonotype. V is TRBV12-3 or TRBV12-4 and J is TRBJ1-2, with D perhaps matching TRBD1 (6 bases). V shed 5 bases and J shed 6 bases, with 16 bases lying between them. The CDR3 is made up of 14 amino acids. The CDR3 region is CASSVSGVSNGYTF. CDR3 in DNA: TGTGCCAGCAGTGTCTCAGGGGTGTCAAATGGCTACACCTTC.

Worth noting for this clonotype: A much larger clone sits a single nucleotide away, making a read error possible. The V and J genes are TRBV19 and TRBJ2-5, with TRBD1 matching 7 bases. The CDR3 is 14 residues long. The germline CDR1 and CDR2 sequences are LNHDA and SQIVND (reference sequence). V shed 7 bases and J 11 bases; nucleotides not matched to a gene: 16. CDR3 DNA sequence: TGTGCCAGTAAGGAGGACAGGATCGGAGGTGAGCAGTACTTC. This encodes CASKEDRIGGEQYF.

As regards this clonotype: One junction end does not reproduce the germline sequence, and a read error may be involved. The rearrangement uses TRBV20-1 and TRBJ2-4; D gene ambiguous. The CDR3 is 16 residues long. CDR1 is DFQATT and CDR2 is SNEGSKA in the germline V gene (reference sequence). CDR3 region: CSAGDAPGLVKNIQYF. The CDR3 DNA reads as TGCAGTGCTGGAGATGCCCCTGGGCTGGTCAAAAACATTCAGTACTTC.